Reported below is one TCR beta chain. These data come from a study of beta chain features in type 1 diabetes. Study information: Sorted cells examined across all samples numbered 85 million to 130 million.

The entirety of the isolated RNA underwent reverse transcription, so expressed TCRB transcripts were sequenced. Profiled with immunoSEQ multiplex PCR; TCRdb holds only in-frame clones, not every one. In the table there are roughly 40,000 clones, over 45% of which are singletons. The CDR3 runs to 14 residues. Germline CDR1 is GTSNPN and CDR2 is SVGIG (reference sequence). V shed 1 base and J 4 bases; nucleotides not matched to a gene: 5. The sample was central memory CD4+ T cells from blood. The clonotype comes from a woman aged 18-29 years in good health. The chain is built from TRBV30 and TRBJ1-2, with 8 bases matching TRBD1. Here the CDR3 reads CAWSASTGGYGYTF. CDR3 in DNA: TGTGCCTGGAGTGCCTCAACAGGGGGCTATGGCTACACCTTC.